This paragraph covers one T cell receptor beta chain sequence. Its antigen is unknown. These data come from a study of CD8 T cells in ankylosing spondylitis. Study conclusions and caveats: Under 10 highly homologous variants formed a TCR beta motif that appeared characteristic of ankylosing spondylitis blood. Significantly higher representation of disease-linked clones was reported for matched ankylosing spondylitis synovial fluid.

Each CDR3 protein gets one entry after TCRdb re-called the 5' RACE reads with MiXCR. This sample has some 840,000 distinct CDR3 sequences, with about 11% found just once. The CDR3 contains 15 residues. V was clipped by 3 bases and J by 8 bases, with 22 bases between them. Looked up from germline, CDR1 is DFQATT and CDR2 is SNEGSKA (reference sequence). The origin of this receptor is a male donor with ankylosing spondylitis. Sequenced sample: blood, either unsorted or a sorted T cell fraction (not recorded which). The chain joins TRBV20-1 to TRBJ1-1, with a weak D call TRBD1 (5 bases). The CDR3 region has the DNA TGCAGTGCTAGCCCAATATCCATCCGGGACCGAGAAGCTTTCTTT. This encodes CSASPISIRDREAFF.